A single sample gave rise to the 26 T cell receptor beta chains below, sequenced in a study of shared clonotypes between healthy human individuals. Data came from immunoSEQ multiplex PCR; TCRdb stores just in-frame clones and leaves some out. The sample carries more than 2 million clones, approximately 94% recorded once. What was sequenced was naive CD4+ T cells sorted from blood. The subset here: CD45RA+ positively selected. The receptors here all came from a man younger than 35 in good health.

The CDR3 region has the DNA TGTGCCAGCAGTGAAGCCGGGACAACGAACACTGAAGCTTTCTTT. Amino acid sequence: CASSEAGTTNTEAFF. The chain carries TRBV25-1 and TRBJ1-1; the D gene is possibly TRBD1 (6 bases). V was trimmed by 2 bases and J by 1 base, leaving 11 bases between them. CDR3 size: 15 residues. CDR1 MGHDK and CDR2 SYGVNS come from the germline V gene.

The V gene is TRBV19, the J gene TRBJ2-2; D is unclear. The germline V gene encodes CDR1 LNHDA and CDR2 SQIVND (reference sequence). This CDR3 region has 13 residues. The V gene lost 1 base and the J gene lost 8 bases, with 8 bases spanning the gap. CDR3 amino acids: CASSIVMAGELFF. The CDR3 bases are TGTGCCAGTAGTATAGTTATGGCGGGGGAGCTGTTTTTT.

The V and J genes are TRBV25-1 and TRBJ2-6; D gene unclear. Trimming removed 4 bases at V and 2 bases at J, with 3 bases between. Germline assignment: CDR1 MGHDK and CDR2 SYGVNS. The CDR3 contains 13 residues. CDR3 sequence (DNA): TGTGCCAGCAGTGCCGCTGGGGCCAACGTCCTGACTTTC. It codes for CASSAAGANVLTF.

As regards this clone: Other DNA sequences of this sample code for an identical CDR3. V gene TRBV30 combines with J gene TRBJ1-1; D remains ambiguous. Germline assignment: CDR1 GTSNPN and CDR2 SVGIG (reference sequence). The CDR3 extends over 11 amino acids. V lost 1 base, J lost 3 bases, and 3 bases lay in between. CDR3 amino acids: CAWSAYTEAFF. The CDR3 nucleotides are TGTGCCTGGAGTGCATACACTGAAGCTTTCTTT.

This clone appeared once. V and J are TRBV15 and TRBJ2-5, with D possibly matching TRBD2 (6 bases). V shed 0 bases and J shed 1 base, with 9 bases lying between them. Looked up from germline, CDR1 is LNHNV and CDR2 is YYDKDF (reference sequence). The CDR3 spans 15 residues. CDR3 amino acids: CATSREGGAQETQYF. For the CDR3, the DNA is TGTGCCACCAGCAGAGAGGGCGGGGCCCAAGAGACCCAGTACTTC.

The chain recombines TRBV19 with TRBJ1-5; D is ambiguous. Germline V gene lookup returns CDR1 LNHDA and CDR2 SQIVND (reference sequence). Trimming pared 6 bases from V and 9 bases from J, leaving 18 bases between. CDR3 length: 14 residues. This CDR3 is CASRLEAAGGPQHF. In nucleotides, the CDR3 is TGTGCCAGTAGATTGGAGGCAGCCGGCGGGCCCCAGCATTTT.

The gene calls are TRBV5-1 and TRBJ1-2; 7 nucleotides line up with TRBD1. Germline V CDR1 and CDR2: SGHRS, YFSETQ. The V and J ends lost 4 bases and 3 bases, in that order; junction bases with no gene match: 6. This CDR3 has 14 amino acids. The CDR3 spells CASSQPTGDYGYTF. CDR3 sequence (DNA): TGCGCCAGCAGCCAACCTACAGGGGACTATGGCTACACCTTC.

This clone has a single count. One junction end does not reproduce the germline sequence, and a read error may be involved. The J gene is TRBJ2-5, the V gene TRBV29-1; TRBD1 agrees at 7 bases. CDR1 and CDR2 (germline): SQVTM, ANQGSEA. The CDR3 loop spans 12 amino acids. CDR3 amino acids: CSIETGMETQYF. CDR3 sequence (DNA): TGCAGCATTGAGACAGGGATGGAGACCCAGTACTTC.

This clone has more than one count but fewer than ten. The sample has other DNA sequences that encode this CDR3 too. The rearrangement uses TRBV2 and TRBJ1-1, with D maybe TRBD1 (5 bases). CDR1 is SNHLY, CDR2 FYNNEI, per germline. V was cut by 5 bases and J by 2 bases, with 9 bases left in between. The CDR3 runs 13 residues. The CDR3, as DNA: TGTGCCAGCAGTCTCGGGGGAAACACTGAAGCTTTCTTT. Its protein product is CASSLGGNTEAFF.

This clone was counted a single time. The V gene is TRBV7-9, the J gene TRBJ2-3; perhaps D is TRBD1 or TRBD2 (5 bases each). V was shortened by 2 bases and J by 2 bases, with 11 bases between the two germline ends. CDR1 is SEHNR, CDR2 FQNEAQ, per germline (reference sequence). This CDR3 is 15 amino acids long. The CDR3 nucleotides read TGTGCCAGCAGCTTACCTGGGGGACCCACAGATACGCAGTATTTT. Protein: CASSLPGGPTDTQYF.

The chain combines TRBV30 with TRBJ2-5, with a tentative D call TRBD1 (5 bases). Germline V CDR1 and CDR2: GTSNPN, SVGIG (reference sequence). The CDR3 contains 13 residues. Trimming shortened V by 1 base and J by 5 bases, and 11 bases separated the two germline ends. CDR3: CAWSAGHSETQYF. Written as DNA, the CDR3 is TGTGCCTGGAGTGCCGGACACTCGGAGACCCAGTACTTC.

The V gene is TRBV10-2, the J gene TRBJ2-3; 7 bases map to TRBD1. From germline, CDR1 is WSHSY and CDR2 SAAADI. CDR3 length: 14 residues. V dropped 4 bases and J dropped 1; count of bases not matched to a gene: 2. CDR3 protein: CASSAGGGTDTQYF. As DNA, the CDR3 is TGCGCCAGCAGTGCAGGGGGAGGCACAGATACGCAGTATTTT.

About this clone: This sample includes further DNA sequences coding for the same CDR3. CDR3 residues: CASSYSTGGQETQYF. The CDR3 nucleotides are TGTGCCAGCAGTTACTCGACTGGAGGCCAAGAGACCCAGTACTTC. The rearrangement uses TRBV6-5 and TRBJ2-5; weak D call: TRBD2 (5 bases). CDR1 MNHEY and CDR2 SVGAGI come from the germline V gene. The CDR3 runs to 15 residues. V was cut by 0 bases and J by 1 base, with 9 bases left in between.

The chain uses TRBV5-1 and TRBJ1-2, with D hard to call. The V end lost 0 bases, the J end lost 4 bases, and 10 bases lay between the germline ends. The V gene's germline CDR1 is SGHRS and CDR2 YFSETQ. The CDR3 spans 14 residues. Here the CDR3 reads CASSLDLVAYGYTF. DNA for the CDR3: TGCGCCAGCAGCTTGGACCTGGTGGCCTATGGCTACACCTTC. The entire variable domain, with the rest obtained from reference TRBV5-1 and TRBJ1-2, is as follows: KAGVTQTPRYLIKTRGQQVTLSCSPISGHRSVSWYQQTPGQGLQFLFEYFSETQRNKGNFPGRFSGRQFSNSRSEMNVSTLELGDSALYLCASSLDLVAYGYTFGSGTRLTVV.

J is TRBJ2-7 and V is TRBV7-8; 7 bases map to TRBD1. From germline, CDR1 is SGHVS and CDR2 FQNEAQ. The V and J ends lost 0 bases and 6 bases, in that order; junction bases with no gene match: 14. The CDR3 has 17 amino acids. The CDR3 DNA reads TGTGCCAGCAGCTTAGCCCCTACAGGGGTTGTAAACAGCGAGCAGTACTTC. Protein product: CASSLAPTGVVNSEQYF.

The chain uses TRBV11-2 and TRBJ1-2, with TRBD1 matching over 11 bases. The CDR3 is made up of 18 amino acids. V lost 6 bases, J lost 0 bases, and 12 bases stayed unmatched. Germline-derived CDR1 and CDR2 are SGHAT and FQNNGV. The CDR3 DNA follows: TGTGCCAGCAGTATTCACGGGACAGGGGGATCCACTAACTATGGCTACACCTTC. Protein product: CASSIHGTGGSTNYGYTF.

The rearrangement links TRBV5-6 to TRBJ2-1; 7 bases are shared with TRBD1. The J segment lost 9 bases and the V segment lost 4 bases, leaving 16 bases of the junction unmatched. The CDR3 consists of 16 residues. Germline V gene data show CDR1 as SGHDT and CDR2 as YYEEEE. CDR3 DNA sequence: TGTGCCAGCAGCCAAAGGGGACAGACGGTACAAGTTGAGCAGTTCTTC. It is translated as CASSQRGQTVQVEQFF. The variable domain in full, with the rest retrieved from reference TRBV5-6 and TRBJ2-1, is DAGVTQSPTHLIKTRGQQVTLRCSPKSGHDTVSWYQQALGQGPQFIFQYYEEEERQRGNFPDRFSGHQFPNYSSELNVNALLLGDSALYLCASSQRGQTVQVEQFFGPGTRLTVL.

The chain is built from TRBV10-1 and TRBJ2-2; 7 nucleotides match TRBD1. There are 16 residues in the CDR3. Unmatched junction bases numbered 3, after V lost 0 bases and J lost 2 bases. Germline CDR1 is WNHNN and CDR2 is SYGVQD (reference sequence). The CDR3 sequence: CASSESTGINTGELFF. Written as DNA, the CDR3 is TGCGCCAGCAGTGAGTCGACAGGGATTAACACCGGGGAGCTGTTTTTT.

The J gene is TRBJ1-6, the V gene TRBV2; tentative D call: TRBD1 (5 bases). Trimming pared 4 bases from V and 7 bases from J, leaving 20 bases between. Germline lookup yields CDR1 SNHLY and CDR2 FYNNEI. The CDR3 is 17 residues long. For the CDR3, the DNA is TGTGCCAGCAGTGCGGCCAGGGTGAACTGGCCGAATTCACCCCTCCACTTT. It is translated as CASSAARVNWPNSPLHF.

For the CDR3, the DNA is TGCGCCAGCAGCCAAGATCACGGGGTTAGAACCGGGGAGCTGTTTTTT. Translated, it gives CASSQDHGVRTGELFF. This chain uses TRBV4-3 with TRBJ2-2; maybe TRBD2 (5 bases). V was trimmed by 0 bases and J by 5 bases, leaving 13 bases between them. The CDR3 extends over 16 amino acids. The germline gives CDR1 LGHNA, CDR2 YSLEER.

V usage is TRBV21-1 and J usage is TRBJ2-7; TRBD1, as called in the table, went unchecked against the DNA. TRBV21-1 is a known pseudogene. This CDR3 comprises 14 residues. This CDR3 reads CASSQGTGSYEQYF. The CDR3 coding sequence is TGTGCCAGCTCCCAAGGGACAGGGTCCTACGAGCAGTACTTC.

This chain links TRBV14 with TRBJ1-3; no reliable D call. Trimming shortened V by 1 base and J by 3 bases, and 10 bases separated the two germline ends. Per the germline V gene, CDR1 is SGHDN and CDR2 is FVKESK. The CDR3 length is 15 residues. As DNA, the CDR3 is TGTGCCAGCAGCCAAGTTGCGGGCTTTGGAAACACCATATATTTT. Its protein product is CASSQVAGFGNTIYF.

J is TRBJ2-5 and V is TRBV7-9; D remains ambiguous. Trimming took off 4 bases at V and 1 base at J, with 10 bases between the two ends. Germline V gene data show CDR1 as SEHNR and CDR2 as FQNEAQ (reference sequence). The CDR3 is 14 residues long. CDR3 amino acids: CASSWRETQETQYF. CDR3 DNA sequence: TGTGCCAGCAGCTGGCGAGAGACCCAAGAGACCCAGTACTTC.

Worth noting for this clone: Other DNA sequences in this sample translate to the same CDR3. The chain has TRBV7-2 and TRBJ2-7, with D uncertain. From germline, CDR1 is SGHTA and CDR2 FQGNSA. The CDR3 is 11 residues long. The V and J ends lost 6 bases and 0 bases respectively, with 3 bases between them. The CDR3 nucleotides read TGTGCCAGCAGTCCCTCCTACGAGCAGTACTTC. It codes for CASSPSYEQYF.

The V call is TRBV25-1, the J call TRBJ2-5, with 7 bases matching TRBD1. Germline CDR1 MGHDK, CDR2 SYGVNS. The junction had 3 bases not matched to a gene; V was cut back by 0 bases and J by 5 bases. The CDR3 sequence is 14 residues long. The CDR3 bases are TGTGCCAGCAGTGAATACAGGGGGTTGGAGACCCAGTACTTC. It translates to CASSEYRGLETQYF.

This chain joins TRBV29-1 and TRBJ2-3, with no clear D. Looked up from germline, CDR1 is SQVTM and CDR2 is ANQGSEA. The germline V and J ends were trimmed by 8 bases and 0 bases, with 6 bases remaining between them. The CDR3 has 11 amino acids. This CDR3 reads CSCASTDTQYF. As DNA, the CDR3 is TGCAGCTGCGCCAGCACAGATACGCAGTATTTT.